Listed below are T cell receptor beta chains from one sample, sequenced in a study of Ad26.COV2.S vaccination and SARS-CoV-2 variants. Some clones are missing from TCRdb's copy, which holds only in-frame ones; the method was immunoSEQ multiplex PCR. Here the sample spans roughly 380,000 clones, roughly 84% being singletons. The sequencing here drew on peripheral blood, taken in a trial of Ad26.COV2.S vaccine versus placebo. The receptors come from a person aged 18 to 65 who received the Ad26.COV2.S COVID-19 vaccine or a placebo. Each CDR3 is given with its conserved first and last residue. A D gene is named only where the DNA matches it firmly. Clone size appears in some rows only: once, few, many, or a class for an expanded clone.

abundance	v_gene	d_gene	j_gene	CDR3nt	CDR3aa
.	TRBV5-6	TRBD1	TRBJ1-1	TGTGCCAGCAGCTTGTATCTGGGCAGACAGGGTGAAGCTTTCTTT	CASSLYLGRQGEAFF
.	TRBV12-3/TRBV12-4	.	TRBJ2-7	TGTGCCAGCAGTTATCGGAACTACGAGCAGTACTTC	CASSYRNYEQYF
.	TRBV11-2	.	TRBJ1-2	TGTGCCAGCAGCCCCGACGGTTATGGCTACACCTTC	CASSPDGYGYTF
.	TRBV27	TRBD1	TRBJ2-5	TGTGCCAGCAGTTTAACCAGGGGGCTAGAGACCCAGTACTTC	CASSLTRGLETQYF
.	TRBV10-1	TRBD1	TRBJ2-7	TGCGCCAGCAGTTTTACAGGGGATGGCGAGCAGTACTTC	CASSFTGDGEQYF
.	TRBV21-1	.	TRBJ1-1	TGTGCCAGCAGCAATGACATCGGGGGCAGGAACACTGAAGCTTTCTTT	CASSNDIGGRNTEAFF
.	TRBV29-1	.	TRBJ1-1	TGCAGCGTTGCTTTGTTTGCTAGGAACACTGAAGCTTTCTTT	CSVALFARNTEAFF
.	TRBV4-1	.	TRBJ1-2	TGCGCCAGCAGCCAAGATCTGCGGTCTGGTCTGGGGGGCTACACCTTC	CASSQDLRSGLGGYTF
.	TRBV27	TRBD1	TRBJ1-5	TGTGCCAGCAGTTCCCCGGGACAGGGGCAGCCCCAGCATTTT	CASSSPGQGQPQHF
many	TRBV7-9	TRBD1	TRBJ2-2	TGTGCCAGCAGACCTGGACAGGGCTTGACCGGGGAGCTGTTTTTT	CASRPGQGLTGELFF
.	TRBV7-2	.	TRBJ2-5	TGTGCCAGCAGCTTAAATTGGGGCGGGGAGACCCAGTACTTC	CASSLNWGGETQYF
.	TRBV7-8	.	TRBJ1-5	TGTGCCAGCAGCTTAGCTGGGGCAGGGGCGAATCAGCCCCAGCATTTT	CASSLAGAGANQPQHF
few	TRBV6-4	.	TRBJ1-1	TGTGCCAGCAGTGACTCCCTGGCCCGGGGATTGAGCGACACTGAAGCTTTCTTT	CASSDSLARGLSDTEAFF
.	TRBV7-9	.	TRBJ1-2	TGTGCCAGCAGCCCCCCAGGGTCTCCTAACTATGGCTACACCTTC	CASSPPGSPNYGYTF
.	TRBV21-1	.	TRBJ2-2	TGTGCCAGCAGCAAAGAGCGGACTAGCGGGAGAACGGACACCGGGGAGCTGTTTTTT	CASSKERTSGRTDTGELFF
.	TRBV7-8	.	TRBJ2-1	TGTGCCAGCCACCAGTCGGGCTACAATGAGCAGTTCTTC	CASHQSGYNEQFF
.	TRBV13	.	TRBJ2-7	TGTGCCAGCAGCTTAGGTGGGTTCGGCAGCCACGAGCAGTACTTC	CASSLGGFGSHEQYF
.	TRBV6-2/TRBV6-3	.	TRBJ1-5	TGTGCCAGCAGCCTTCCCGGGACGGCTCATAGCAATCAGCCCCAGCATTTT	CASSLPGTAHSNQPQHF
.	TRBV27	.	TRBJ2-3	TGTGCCAGCAGTTGGGGGATAGGGGAAACAGATACGCAGTATTTT	CASSWGIGETDTQYF
once	TRBV11-2	.	TRBJ1-1	TGTGCCAGCAGCCCCGGTGCGAGGAACACTGAAGCTTTCTTT	CASSPGARNTEAFF
.	TRBV27	.	TRBJ1-1	TGTGCCAGCAGTACAGGGAACACTGAAGCTTTCTTT	CASSTGNTEAFF
.	TRBV5-4	TRBD2	TRBJ2-5	TGTGCCAGCAGTATTAGCGGGGGGGCCTTGGGAGAGACCCAGTACTTC	CASSISGGALGETQYF
once	TRBV6-2/TRBV6-3	.	TRBJ1-2	TGTGCCAGCAGTCTCTGGGACTCCCACCGATATGGCTACACCTTC	CASSLWDSHRYGYTF
.	TRBV3-1/TRBV3-2	TRBD1	TRBJ1-5	TGTGCCAGCAGCCAATCCCAGGGGGGTAGCCATCCGCTTGAGGGCAATCAGCCCCAGCATTTT	CASSQSQGGSHPLEGNQPQHF
.	TRBV2	TRBD2	TRBJ2-2	TGTGCCACGACTAGCGACACAGCGGGCACCGGGGAGCTGTTTTTT	CATTSDTAGTGELFF
.	TRBV10-2	.	TRBJ2-1	TGCGCCAGCAGTGAGCGTACCGGGTTTAGCTACAATGAGCAGTTCTTC	CASSERTGFSYNEQFF
.	TRBV7-2	.	TRBJ1-4	TGTGCCAGCAGCTCGGAGGGGGTTGAAAAACTGTTTTTT	CASSSEGVEKLFF
.	TRBV5-1	.	TRBJ2-7	TGCGCCAGCAGCTTGGGCCTAGTCCCCTACGAGCAGTACTTC	CASSLGLVPYEQYF
.	TRBV5-6	.	TRBJ1-2	TGTGCCAGCAGTCCGGACAGCTTAGATGCCTACACCTTC	CASSPDSLDAYTF
once	TRBV7-8	.	TRBJ1-3	TGTGCCAGCATTGACGGCTTCTCTGGAAACACCATATATTTT	CASIDGFSGNTIYF
.	TRBV6-6	TRBD2	TRBJ2-7	TGTGCCAGCGGTAGCGGGTTCTACGAGCAGTACTTC	CASGSGFYEQYF
.	TRBV4-3	TRBD1	TRBJ1-2	TGCGCCAGCAGCCCCAGCCCCGGGACAGGGGCCGGGTATGGCTACACCTTC	CASSPSPGTGAGYGYTF
.	TRBV10-3	TRBD2	TRBJ2-7	TGTGCCATCAGCAAAACTACTAGCGGGGTCTCGCGGGAGCAGTACTTC	CAISKTTSGVSREQYF
.	TRBV7-2	TRBD2	TRBJ2-1	TGTGCCAGCAGCCCCACGGGACTAGGGTACAATGAGCAGTTCTTC	CASSPTGLGYNEQFF
.	TRBV6-1	.	TRBJ1-3	TGTGCCAGCAGTGAAAAGCTCCTAAGCTCTGGAAACACCATATATTTT	CASSEKLLSSGNTIYF
.	TRBV7-2	.	TRBJ2-5	TGTGCCAGCAGCTGGGACCTAGGGACCCAGTACTTC	CASSWDLGTQYF
.	TRBV5-1	TRBD2	TRBJ2-7	TGCGCCAGCAGCTTGGGGCGGGGAGTAGCGGGACACTACGAGCAGTACTTC	CASSLGRGVAGHYEQYF
few	TRBV5-4	TRBD1	TRBJ1-2	TGTGCCAGCAGCCCGGGGGTAGGGACAGGGGGCCACTATGGCTACACCTTC	CASSPGVGTGGHYGYTF
.	TRBV12-3/TRBV12-4	.	TRBJ2-5	TGTGCCAGCAGTTTTGGACTGGGGGAGACCCAGTACTTC	CASSFGLGETQYF
.	TRBV6-5	TRBD2	TRBJ2-7	TGTGCCAGCCCCACGTTGGCGGGGGAACACTACGAGCAGTACTTC	CASPTLAGEHYEQYF
.	TRBV28	.	TRBJ1-1	TGTGCCAGCAGCACAGGATTTATGAACACTGAAGCTTTCTTT	CASSTGFMNTEAFF
.	TRBV18	.	TRBJ2-5	TGTGCCAGCTCACCACGTCGTGGGGAAGAGACCCAGTACTTC	CASSPRRGEETQYF
.	TRBV4-3	TRBD2	TRBJ2-7	TGCGCCAGCAGCCAAGTAGCGGGAGATGGGTCCTACGAGCAGTACTTC	CASSQVAGDGSYEQYF
.	TRBV4-1	.	TRBJ1-5	TGCGCCAGCAGCCAAGGCAGGGATCAGCCCCAGCATTTT	CASSQGRDQPQHF
.	TRBV6-2/TRBV6-3	TRBD1	TRBJ2-3	TGTGCCAGCAGTTACCGGATGAGGGGACAGGGGGCGCGGGGGCGCACAGATACGCAGTATTTT	CASSYRMRGQGARGRTDTQYF
.	TRBV7-2	.	TRBJ2-3	TGTGCCAGCAGCTTATACACCGGGAGAACAGATACGCAGTATTTT	CASSLYTGRTDTQYF
.	TRBV5-1	TRBD1	TRBJ2-4	TGCGCCAGCAGCTTAGACAGGGGCAAAAACATTCAGTACTTC	CASSLDRGKNIQYF
.	TRBV27	.	TRBJ1-5	TGTGCCAGCAGATTTACCGGGACGGACAATCAGCCCCAGCATTTT	CASRFTGTDNQPQHF
.	TRBV15	TRBD1	TRBJ2-5	TGTGCCACCAGCAGAGATGAGGGGACAGGGGTGTGGGAGACCCAGTACTTC	CATSRDEGTGVWETQYF
.	TRBV18	TRBD2	TRBJ2-1	TGTGCCAGCTCACCGAAAGCGGGGGGGCTGGACAATGAGCAGTTCTTC	CASSPKAGGLDNEQFF
.	TRBV14	.	TRBJ2-3	TGTGCCAGCAGCTTTAAGGGGGTAACAGATACGCAGTATTTT	CASSFKGVTDTQYF
.	TRBV27	.	TRBJ2-1	TGTGCCAGCAGTACGGCAGGTTACGATGAGCAGTTCTTC	CASSTAGYDEQFF
.	TRBV5-1	.	TRBJ2-7	TGCGCCAGCAGCTCACAGGGCTACGAGCAGTACTTC	CASSSQGYEQYF
.	TRBV5-5	.	TRBJ2-2	TGTGCCAGCAGTTCGGGACCGAGTCCCGGGGAGCTGTTTTTT	CASSSGPSPGELFF
.	TRBV11-2	TRBD1	TRBJ1-1	TGTGCCAGCAGCCTCAGGGGGCGGGCGACTGAAGCTTTCTTT	CASSLRGRATEAFF
.	TRBV5-3	TRBD1	TRBJ2-7	TGTGCCAGAAGCTTGGCCGGACAGGGGGTCTACGAGCAGTACTTC	CARSLAGQGVYEQYF
once	TRBV6-1	TRBD2	TRBJ2-5	TGTGCCAGCAGTGGAGGGACTAGCGGGGGGGTCCAGGCCCAGTACTTC	CASSGGTSGGVQAQYF